This T cell receptor beta chain was obtained from a study of coeliac disease. For the study at large: Disease groups: newly diagnosed active, refractory type I, gluten-free-diet controlled.

This clone occurred a few times. Its antigen is not identified. Sequenced by immunoSEQ multiplex PCR; TCRdb stores in-frame clones only, minus some. The sample contains around 2,800 clones, 45% to 55% of which appear only once. J gave up 6 bases and V 1 base, and 6 bases lay outside the gene matches. The length of the CDR3 is 15 residues. CDR1 is MGHRA and CDR2 is YSYEKL in the germline V gene. Study conclusions and caveats: Intraepithelial and lamina propria fractions were not highly pure. The authors judged this method unsuitable for unbiased gliadin-specific T cell detection.

This TCR came from a man aged 55 to 70 with celiac disease on a gluten-free diet. The sequenced material came from intraepithelial lymphocytes from the gut. The genes are TRBV4-1 and TRBJ1-5; 7 bases line up with TRBD1. This chain's CDR3 is CASSQAGGGGQPQHF. In nucleotides, the CDR3 is TGCGCCAGCAGCCAAGCCGGAGGGGGCGGTCAGCCCCAGCATTTT.